Presented here are 7 T cell receptor beta chains from one specimen sequenced in a study of T-cell reconstitution after alpha-beta-depleted transplantation in children. Construction of the TCRbeta library involved unique molecular identifiers. TCRdb reprocessed the PCR reads via MiXCR and lists one record per CDR3 protein. Of hundreds of thousands of distinct CDR3 sequences in the sample, about 16% were seen once. The sample in question was PBMCs, mostly from graft donor cells, obtained 360 days after TCRalphabeta/CD19-depleted stem cell transplant. The origin of the receptors is a male patient aged 5 to 17 who had a stem cell transplant for acute lymphoblastic leukemia, so the T cells may come from the graft donor.

The rearrangement links TRBV18 to TRBJ2-1; 10 bases align to TRBD2. CDR1 and CDR2 (germline): KGHSH, LQKENI. This CDR3 spans 17 amino acids. Trimming removed 3 bases from V and 4 bases from J; junction bases left unmatched: 9. This CDR3 is CASSPIVGSGRYNEQFF. The CDR3, as DNA: TGTGCCAGCTCACCGATTGTTGGTAGCGGGAGGTACAATGAGCAGTTCTTC.

The V and J genes are TRBV2 and TRBJ2-1; D possibly corresponds to TRBD2 (7 bases). With 7 bases removed from V and 15 bases from J, the gap between germline ends came to 19 bases. The CDR3 is 12 amino acids. CDR1 is SNHLY and CDR2 is FYNNEI in the germline V gene. Written as DNA, the CDR3 is TGTGCCAGCAACGGGGGAGGGGGAATTTGGTTCTTC. This encodes CASNGGGGIWFF.

This clonotype occurred many times. J is TRBJ1-4 and V is TRBV29-1; no clear D gene. The V end lost 7 bases, the J end lost 3 bases, and 12 bases lay between the germline ends. The CDR3 is made up of 13 amino acids. The germline CDR1 and CDR2 sequences are SQVTM and ANQGSEA. The CDR3 sequence: CSATDGANEKLFF. The DNA for the CDR3 is TGCAGCGCAACGGACGGAGCTAATGAAAAACTGTTTTTT. Full variable domain (rest looked up from reference TRBV29-1 and TRBJ1-4): SAVISQKPSRDICQRGTSLTIQCQVDSQVTMMFWYRQQPGQSLTLIATANQGSEATYESGFVIDKFPISRPNLTFSTLTVSNMSPEDSSIYLCSATDGANEKLFFGSGTQLSVL.

This chain uses TRBV7-9 with TRBJ2-1; maybe TRBD2 (5 bases). CDR1 is SEHNR and CDR2 is FQNEAQ in the germline V gene (reference sequence). The V end lost 6 bases, the J end lost 3 bases, and 15 bases lay between the germline ends. The CDR3 is 15 amino acids. The CDR3 nucleotides are TGTGCCAGCAGGAGGGAAGGGAGACGCTACAATGAGCAGTTCTTC. It encodes CASRREGRRYNEQFF.

CDR3 coding DNA: TGTGCCAGCAGCTCTCCCTTAGGGGCCGAGGGGGATGGCTACACCTTC. This translates into CASSSPLGAEGDGYTF. V is TRBV7-9 and J is TRBJ1-2; TRBD1 might be the D (6 bases). Trimming shortened V by 4 bases and J by 6 bases, and 21 bases separated the two germline ends. The CDR3 has 16 amino acids. Germline-derived CDR1 and CDR2 are SEHNR and FQNEAQ (reference sequence).

In its sample, this clonotype was seen a few times. The rearrangement links TRBV10-3 to TRBJ2-7; unclear D gene. The CDR3 sequence is 16 residues long. Germline values: CDR1 ENHRY, CDR2 SYGVKD. V was cut by 3 bases and J by 2 bases, with 17 bases left in between. CDR3 coding DNA: TGTGCCATCAGTGATCCGGGCTTTAAAGTTGCCTACGAGCAGTACTTC. It codes for CAISDPGFKVAYEQYF.

The V and J genes are TRBV11-2 and TRBJ2-1; the D gene is possibly TRBD2 (5 bases). Germline CDR1 and CDR2: SGHAT and FQNNGV. This CDR3 region has 17 residues. V lost 0 bases and J lost 2, with 14 bases in between. The CDR3 reads CASSLELGGPPYNEQFF. The CDR3 nucleotides are TGTGCCAGCAGCTTAGAATTAGGAGGCCCACCCTACAATGAGCAGTTCTTC. The entire variable domain, with the rest obtained from reference TRBV11-2 and TRBJ2-1, is as follows: EAGVAQSPRYKIIEKRQSVAFWCNPISGHATLYWYQQILGQGPKLLIQFQNNGVVDDSQLPKDRFSAERLKGVDSTLKIQPAKLEDSAVYLCASSLELGGPPYNEQFFGPGTRLTVL.